This T cell receptor beta chain is from a study of persistence of HIV-infected CD4 T cells. V dropped 3 bases and J dropped 10; count of bases not matched to a gene: 5. The CDR3 loop spans 14 amino acids. Germline V gives CDR1 LGHDT, CDR2 YNNKEL (reference sequence). Stimulation used 10 ug/mL lysate from CMV-infected fibroblasts. Sorted nonresponding memory CD4+ T cells were CD40L-negative, CD69-negative, CD45RO-high. Undetectable plasma HIV-1 RNA below 50 copies/mL lasted at least 4 years. For about 17 hours, CD8-depleted PBMCs received anti-CD28/CD49d costimulation, a CD40-blocking antibody and enfuvirtide. Regarding this clone: No antigen is known for it.

The libraries were made with immunoSEQ version 4 in survey mode. Profiling relied on immunoSEQ multiplex PCR, and the TCRdb table lists in-frame clones only, not all of them. The sample lists tens of thousands of clones; over 80% were seen once. This chain links TRBV3-1 (or the pseudogene TRBV3-2) with TRBJ2-1; 11 bases agree with TRBD1. The TCR sequence derives from an adult man with HIV who was CMV-seropositive. The sample consisted of CD4+ T cells sorted from PBMCs after approximately 19-hour stimulation, taken from a patient who received antiretroviral therapy. This CDR3 reads CASSHGTGGGEQFF. As DNA, the CDR3 is TGTGCCAGCAGCCATGGGACAGGGGGTGGGGAGCAGTTCTTC.